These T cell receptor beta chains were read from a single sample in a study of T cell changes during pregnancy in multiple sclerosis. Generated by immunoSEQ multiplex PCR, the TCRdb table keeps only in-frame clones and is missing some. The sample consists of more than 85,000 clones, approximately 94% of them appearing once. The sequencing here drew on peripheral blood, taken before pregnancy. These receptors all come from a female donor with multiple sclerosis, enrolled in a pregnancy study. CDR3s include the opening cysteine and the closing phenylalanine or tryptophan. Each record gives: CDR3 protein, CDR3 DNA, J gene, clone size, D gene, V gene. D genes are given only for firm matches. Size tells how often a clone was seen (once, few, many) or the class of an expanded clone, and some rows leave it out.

CDR3aa: CASSSPPRTGHTGELFF
CDR3nt: TGTGCCAGCAGCTCGCCCCCCCGGACAGGGCATACCGGGGAGCTGTTTTTT
j_gene: TRBJ2-2
abundance: .
d_gene: TRBD1
v_gene: TRBV14

CDR3aa: CASSFGGYHNEQFF
CDR3nt: TGTGCCAGCAGTTTTGGGGGGTACCACAATGAGCAGTTCTTC
j_gene: TRBJ2-1
abundance: .
d_gene: .
v_gene: TRBV28

CDR3aa: CASSPRQGGWWGYTF
CDR3nt: TGCGCCAGCAGCCCTAGACAGGGGGGATGGTGGGGCTACACCTTC
j_gene: TRBJ1-2
abundance: .
d_gene: TRBD1
v_gene: TRBV4-1

CDR3aa: CASSLRIMGQGVFTQYEQYF
CDR3nt: TGTGCCAGCAGTTTAAGGATCATGGGACAGGGGGTTTTTACACAGTACGAGCAGTACTTC
j_gene: TRBJ2-7
abundance: .
d_gene: TRBD1
v_gene: TRBV28

CDR3aa: CSVQQGLYAEAFF
CDR3nt: TGCAGCGTGCAACAGGGGTTATACGCTGAAGCTTTCTTT
j_gene: TRBJ1-1
abundance: few
d_gene: TRBD1
v_gene: TRBV29-1

CDR3aa: CASSGKQRLNTEAFF
CDR3nt: TGTGCCAGCAGTGGAAAACAGAGACTGAACACTGAAGCTTTCTTT
j_gene: TRBJ1-1
abundance: once
d_gene: .
v_gene: TRBV6-1

CDR3aa: CASSGTSGTLTGELFF
CDR3nt: TGTGCCAGCAGTGGGACTAGCGGGACCCTCACCGGGGAGCTGTTTTTT
j_gene: TRBJ2-2
abundance: .
d_gene: TRBD2
v_gene: TRBV2

CDR3aa: CASSLYPGQSLEKLFF
CDR3nt: TGTGCCAGCAGTTTATATCCGGGACAGTCGTTGGAAAAACTGTTTTTT
j_gene: TRBJ1-4
abundance: .
d_gene: TRBD1
v_gene: TRBV27

CDR3aa: CAWSAQGAAKRWYF
CDR3nt: TGTGCCTGGAGCGCACAGGGGGCAGCTAAGAGATGGTACTTC
j_gene: TRBJ2-5
abundance: .
d_gene: TRBD1
v_gene: TRBV30

CDR3aa: CASSVMETQYF
CDR3nt: TGTGCCAGCAGTGTCATGGAGACCCAGTACTTC
j_gene: TRBJ2-5
abundance: .
d_gene: .
v_gene: TRBV27

CDR3aa: CASSNRGGLATHEQFF
CDR3nt: TGTGCCAGTAGTAACCGTGGGGGACTAGCAACCCATGAGCAGTTCTTC
j_gene: TRBJ2-1
abundance: .
d_gene: TRBD2
v_gene: TRBV19

CDR3aa: CSVAEGAPYTF
CDR3nt: TGCAGCGTAGCCGAGGGGGCTCCCTACACCTTC
j_gene: TRBJ1-2
abundance: once
d_gene: TRBD1
v_gene: TRBV29-1

CDR3aa: CASSPLGLANTGELFF
CDR3nt: TGTGCCAGCTCACCACTCGGACTAGCCAACACCGGGGAGCTGTTTTTT
j_gene: TRBJ2-2
abundance: .
d_gene: TRBD2
v_gene: TRBV18

CDR3aa: CASSLGTGGSETQYF
CDR3nt: TGTGCCAGCAGCTTAGGGACAGGGGGCTCTGAGACCCAGTACTTC
j_gene: TRBJ2-5
abundance: .
d_gene: TRBD1
v_gene: TRBV7-8